A single T cell receptor beta chain is shown here with its context. Its antigen is not identified. Assay used: immunoSEQ multiplex PCR; TCRdb lists only in-frame clones, some missing. The data contain about 140,000 clones, 70% to 80% of them singletons. This entry comes from a study of cytotoxic CD8 clonotypes in ibrutinib-treated CLL. Study as a whole: Samples yielded averages of some 240,000 productive templates and over 90,000 productive rearrangements.

The study, taken as a whole, reports: Private clonotypes, not public ones, expanded at ibrutinib response.

V lost 5 bases and J lost 9, with 20 bases in between. This CDR3 is 14 amino acids long. CDR1 GTSNPN and CDR2 SVGIG come from the germline V gene (reference sequence). TCR beta library input comprised roughly 1.9 micrograms of genomic DNA from cryopreserved PBMCs. This chain uses TRBV30 with TRBJ1-5; D not resolved. Sequencing was performed on PBMCs, taken after 12 months of ibrutinib treatment. The sequence came from a human donor with chronic lymphocytic leukemia. The CDR3 DNA reads TGTGCCTGGGCCGCCGTGGGAGGCCTAGGGCCCCAGCATTTT. It specifies CAWAAVGGLGPQHF.